Listed below are T cell receptor beta chains from one sample, sequenced in a study of shared clonotypes between healthy human individuals. Sequenced by immunoSEQ multiplex PCR; TCRdb stores in-frame clones only, minus some. Among about 1 million clones listed, about 75% were seen once. The specimen was memory CD4+ T cells sorted from blood. These receptors were taken from a young man in good health. Each CDR3 is given with its conserved first and last residue. The D gene is left open where the match is weak. A clone size is listed for some rows: how often the clone was seen (once, few, many), or a class if it is expanded.

J gene,V gene,clone size,D gene,CDR3 DNA,CDR3 protein
TRBJ2-7,TRBV18,-,TRBD1,TGTGCCAGCTCACCACGGAAGGGGGCTGCTCCCGAGCAGTACTTC,CASSPRKGAAPEQYF
TRBJ1-3,TRBV18,once,TRBD1,TGTGCCAGCCGAACAGGGGAAGTCGGAAACACCATATATTTT,CASRTGEVGNTIYF
TRBJ1-1,TRBV2,-,-,TGTGCCAGCAGTGAAAGGGGGGGAACTGAAGCTTTCTTT,CASSERGGTEAFF
TRBJ1-4,TRBV30,-,TRBD1,TGTGCCTGGACGGGGACAGGGGTCGAAAAACTGTTTTTT,CAWTGTGVEKLFF
TRBJ2-7,TRBV5-6,few,-,TGTGCCAGCAGCTTGGGAGGAACGGGTCCTGTTTCCTACGAGCAGTACTTC,CASSLGGTGPVSYEQYF
TRBJ1-4,TRBV27,few,-,TGTGCCAGCAGTTTTCACCCAGGGCTGTTTTTT,CASSFHPGLFF
TRBJ1-3,TRBV11-2,-,-,TGTGCCAGCAGCTCTAGGAGGGTTGAGGGTACTGGAAACACCATATATTTT,CASSSRRVEGTGNTIYF
TRBJ2-7,TRBV5-1,-,-,TGCGCCAGCAGCACCGGAGGGAGCTCCTACGAGCAGTACTTC,CASSTGGSSYEQYF
TRBJ2-7,TRBV27,-,-,TGTGCCAGCAGTCCCAGGGGGCAGGGGAGGGACGAGCAGTACTTC,CASSPRGQGRDEQYF
TRBJ2-7,TRBV10-3,-,-,TGTGCCATCACCGGGACGCCAAGCTCCTACGAGCAGTACTTC,CAITGTPSSYEQYF
TRBJ1-3,TRBV6-5,-,-,TGTGCCAGCAGTTACCGAAGCTCTGGAAACACCATATATTTT,CASSYRSSGNTIYF
TRBJ2-4,TRBV29-1,-,-,TGCAGCGTTGAAACGGGAAACATTCAGTACTTC,CSVETGNIQYF
TRBJ1-5,TRBV5-5,-,-,TGTGCCAGCAGCTCCCAGGGCCTGAGCAATCAGCCCCAGCATTTT,CASSSQGLSNQPQHF
TRBJ1-1,TRBV19,-,-,TGTGCCAGTAGTAGATTAACAGCGAACACTGAAGCTTTCTTT,CASSRLTANTEAFF
TRBJ1-6,TRBV30,-,-,TGTGCCTGGAGTTCGGGGGCGGGTAATTCACCCCTCCACTTT,CAWSSGAGNSPLHF
TRBJ1-3,TRBV10-3,-,TRBD1,TGTGCCACCCTAAGGGGGCAGGGTGTCGACACCATATATTTT,CATLRGQGVDTIYF
TRBJ2-7,TRBV30,few,TRBD2,TGTGCCTGGAGTGGCCCGACGGGACTATCCTACGAGCAGTACTTC,CAWSGPTGLSYEQYF